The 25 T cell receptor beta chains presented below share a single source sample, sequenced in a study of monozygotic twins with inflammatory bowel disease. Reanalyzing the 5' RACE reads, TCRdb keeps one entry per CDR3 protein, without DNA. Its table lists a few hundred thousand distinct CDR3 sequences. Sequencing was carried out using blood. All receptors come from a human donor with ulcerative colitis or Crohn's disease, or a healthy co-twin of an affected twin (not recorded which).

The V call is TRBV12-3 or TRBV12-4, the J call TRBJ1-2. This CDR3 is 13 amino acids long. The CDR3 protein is CASRKAMNYGYTF.

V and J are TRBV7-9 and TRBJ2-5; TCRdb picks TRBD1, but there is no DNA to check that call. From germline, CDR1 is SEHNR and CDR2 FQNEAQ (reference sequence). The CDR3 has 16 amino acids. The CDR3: CASSPGDRGGRETQYF.

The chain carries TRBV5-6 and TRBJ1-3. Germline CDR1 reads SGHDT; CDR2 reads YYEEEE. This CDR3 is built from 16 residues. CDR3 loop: CASSLDGASSGNTIYF.

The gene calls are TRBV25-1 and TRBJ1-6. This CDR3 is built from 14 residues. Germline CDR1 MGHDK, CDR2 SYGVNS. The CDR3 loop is CASSDTATNSPLHF.

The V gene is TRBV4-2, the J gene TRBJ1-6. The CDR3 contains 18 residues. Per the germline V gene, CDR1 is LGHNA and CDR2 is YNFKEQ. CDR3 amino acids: CASSQEGSSSLPRVALHF.

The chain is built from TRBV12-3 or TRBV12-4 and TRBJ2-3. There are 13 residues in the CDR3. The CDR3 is CASSRKSTDTQYF.

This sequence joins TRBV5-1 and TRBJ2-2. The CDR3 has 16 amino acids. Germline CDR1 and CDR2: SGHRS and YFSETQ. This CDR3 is CASRYLTVANTGELFF.

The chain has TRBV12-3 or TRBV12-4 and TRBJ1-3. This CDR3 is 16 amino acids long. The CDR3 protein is CASSRSRVGPGNTIYF.

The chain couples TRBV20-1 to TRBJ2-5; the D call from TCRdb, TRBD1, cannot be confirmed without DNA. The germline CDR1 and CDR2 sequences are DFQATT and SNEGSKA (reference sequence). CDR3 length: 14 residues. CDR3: CSARSDRDMKTQYF.

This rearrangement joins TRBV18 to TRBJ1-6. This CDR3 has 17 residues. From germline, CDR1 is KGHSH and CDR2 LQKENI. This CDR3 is CASSPPDRERGNSPLHF.

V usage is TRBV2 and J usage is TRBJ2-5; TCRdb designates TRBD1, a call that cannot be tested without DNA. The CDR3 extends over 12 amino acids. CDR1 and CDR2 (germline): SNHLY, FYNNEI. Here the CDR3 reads CASGGREETQYF.

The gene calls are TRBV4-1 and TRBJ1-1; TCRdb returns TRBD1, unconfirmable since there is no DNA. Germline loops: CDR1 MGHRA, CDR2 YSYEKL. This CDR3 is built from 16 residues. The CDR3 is CASSPTRGQGNTEAFF.

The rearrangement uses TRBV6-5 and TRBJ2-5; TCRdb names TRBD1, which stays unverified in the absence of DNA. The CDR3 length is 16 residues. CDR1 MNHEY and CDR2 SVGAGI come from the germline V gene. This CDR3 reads CASSYSRAGGRETQYF.

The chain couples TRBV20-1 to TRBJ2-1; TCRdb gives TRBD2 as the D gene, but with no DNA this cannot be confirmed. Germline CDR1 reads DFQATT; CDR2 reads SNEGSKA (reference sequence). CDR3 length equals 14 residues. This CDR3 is CSVGGLAGDNEQFF.

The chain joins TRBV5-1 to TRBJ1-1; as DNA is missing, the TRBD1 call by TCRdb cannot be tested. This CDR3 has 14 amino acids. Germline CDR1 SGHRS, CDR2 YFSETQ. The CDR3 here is CASSSTTGTTEAFF. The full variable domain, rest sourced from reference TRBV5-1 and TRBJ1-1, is KAGVTQTPRYLIKTRGQQVTLSCSPISGHRSVSWYQQTPGQGLQFLFEYFSETQRNKGNFPGRFSGRQFSNSRSEMNVSTLELGDSALYLCASSSTTGTTEAFFGQGTRLTVV.

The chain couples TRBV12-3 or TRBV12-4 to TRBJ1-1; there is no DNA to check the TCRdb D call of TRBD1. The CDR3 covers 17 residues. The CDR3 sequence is CASSLVGGDRVNTEAFF.

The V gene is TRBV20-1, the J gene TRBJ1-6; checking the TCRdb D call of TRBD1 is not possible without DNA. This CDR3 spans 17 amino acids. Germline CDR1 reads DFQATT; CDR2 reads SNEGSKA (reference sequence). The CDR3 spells CSARDTGPSSYNSPLHF.

The CDR3 here is CSVGASTHPDTQYF. This chain connects TRBV29-1 to TRBJ2-3; the D gene TCRdb calls, TRBD1, cannot be checked with no DNA. The germline V gene has CDR1 SQVTM and CDR2 ANQGSEA. The CDR3 consists of 14 residues.

The CDR3 sequence: CASTRPQDEAFF. V and J are TRBV5-6 and TRBJ1-1. Germline V gives CDR1 SGHDT, CDR2 YYEEEE. The CDR3 is 12 amino acids.

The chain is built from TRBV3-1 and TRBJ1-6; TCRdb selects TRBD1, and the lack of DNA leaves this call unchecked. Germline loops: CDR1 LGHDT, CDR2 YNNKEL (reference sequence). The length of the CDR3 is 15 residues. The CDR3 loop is CASSRSGQGDSPLHF.

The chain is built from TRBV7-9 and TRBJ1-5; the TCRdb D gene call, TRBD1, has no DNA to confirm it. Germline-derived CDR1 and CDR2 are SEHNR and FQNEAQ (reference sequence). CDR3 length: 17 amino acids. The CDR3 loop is CASSLVGTPYSNQPQHF.

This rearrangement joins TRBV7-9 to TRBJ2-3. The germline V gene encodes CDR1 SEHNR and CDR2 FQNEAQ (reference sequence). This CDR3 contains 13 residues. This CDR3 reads CASSLDNTDTQYF.

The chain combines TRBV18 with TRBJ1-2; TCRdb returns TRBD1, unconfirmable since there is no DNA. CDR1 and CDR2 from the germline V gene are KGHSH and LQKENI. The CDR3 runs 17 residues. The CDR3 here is CASSPPVLQGGVYGYTF.

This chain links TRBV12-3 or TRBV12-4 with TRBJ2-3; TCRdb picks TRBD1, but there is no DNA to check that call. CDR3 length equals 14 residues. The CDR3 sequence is CASSRQGVTDTQYF.

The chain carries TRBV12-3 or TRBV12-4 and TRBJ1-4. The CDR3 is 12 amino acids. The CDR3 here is CASSFGQLGLFF.